The entry below describes one T cell receptor (beta chain). These data come from a study of T cell responses to AZD1222 COVID-19 vaccine. V was pared by 5 bases and J by 8 bases, with 15 bases between. The germline V gene has CDR1 SEHNR and CDR2 FQNEAQ (reference sequence). CDR3 length: 13 residues. The data were produced by immunoSEQ multiplex PCR, yet TCRdb's version contains in-frame clones alone and is incomplete. The sample carries approximately 70,000 clones, 87% recorded once. This material consisted of peripheral blood, taken on day 0 of AZD1222 vaccination. The clonotype originates from an adult in good health. The V and J genes are TRBV7-9 and TRBJ1-2; D is unresolved. The DNA for the CDR3 is TGTGCCAGCAGCCCCTTTGGCGGGCTCGGCTACACCTTC. Translated, it gives CASSPFGGLGYTF.